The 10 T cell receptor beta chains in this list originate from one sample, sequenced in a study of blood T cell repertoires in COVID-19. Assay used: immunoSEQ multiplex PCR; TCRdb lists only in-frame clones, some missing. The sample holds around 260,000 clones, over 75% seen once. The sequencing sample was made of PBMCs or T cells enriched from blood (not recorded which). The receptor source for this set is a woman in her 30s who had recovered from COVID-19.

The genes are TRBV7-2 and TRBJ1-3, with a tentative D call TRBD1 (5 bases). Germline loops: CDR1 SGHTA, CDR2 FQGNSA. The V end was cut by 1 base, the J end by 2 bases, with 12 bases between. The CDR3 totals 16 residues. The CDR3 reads CASSLDGARTGNTIYF. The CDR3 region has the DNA TGTGCCAGCAGCTTAGATGGGGCCAGAACTGGAAACACCATATATTTT.

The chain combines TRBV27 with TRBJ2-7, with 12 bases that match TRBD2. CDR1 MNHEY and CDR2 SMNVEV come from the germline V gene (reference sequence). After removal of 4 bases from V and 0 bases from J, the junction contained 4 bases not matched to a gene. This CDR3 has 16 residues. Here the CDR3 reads CASSSRLAGASYEQYF. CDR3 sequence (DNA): TGTGCCAGCAGTTCCCGACTAGCGGGAGCCTCCTACGAGCAGTACTTC.

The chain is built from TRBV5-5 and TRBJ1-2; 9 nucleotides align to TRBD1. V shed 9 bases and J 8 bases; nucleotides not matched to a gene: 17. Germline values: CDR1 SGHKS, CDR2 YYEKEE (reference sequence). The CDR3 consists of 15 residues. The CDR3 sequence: CAMGSAGQGHLGYTF. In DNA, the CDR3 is TGTGCCATGGGGAGCGCGGGACAGGGACATCTGGGCTACACCTTC.

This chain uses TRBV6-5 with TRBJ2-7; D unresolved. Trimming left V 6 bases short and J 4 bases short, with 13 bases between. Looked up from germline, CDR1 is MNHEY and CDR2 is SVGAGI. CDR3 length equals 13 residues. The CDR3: CASSYNLRYEQYF. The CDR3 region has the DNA TGTGCCAGCAGCTACAACCTCCGGTACGAGCAGTACTTC.

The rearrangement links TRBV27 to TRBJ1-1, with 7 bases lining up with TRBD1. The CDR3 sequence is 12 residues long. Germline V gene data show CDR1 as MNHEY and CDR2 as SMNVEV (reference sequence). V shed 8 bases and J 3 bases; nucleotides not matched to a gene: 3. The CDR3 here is CASLDRDTEAFF. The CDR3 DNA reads TGTGCCAGCCTTGACAGGGACACTGAAGCTTTCTTT.

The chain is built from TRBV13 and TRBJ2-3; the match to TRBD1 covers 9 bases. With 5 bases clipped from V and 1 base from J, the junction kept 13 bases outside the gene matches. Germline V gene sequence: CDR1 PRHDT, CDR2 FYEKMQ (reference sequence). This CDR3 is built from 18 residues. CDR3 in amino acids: CASSEPGQGNSGTDTQYF. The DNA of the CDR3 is TGTGCCAGCAGCGAACCGGGACAGGGTAATTCGGGCACAGATACGCAGTATTTT. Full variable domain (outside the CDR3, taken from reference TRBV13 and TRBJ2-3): AAGVIQSPRHLIKEKRETATLKCYPIPRHDTVYWYQQGPGQDPQFLISFYEKMQSDKGSIPDRFSAQQFSDYHSELNMSSLELGDSALYFCASSEPGQGNSGTDTQYFGPGTRLTVL.

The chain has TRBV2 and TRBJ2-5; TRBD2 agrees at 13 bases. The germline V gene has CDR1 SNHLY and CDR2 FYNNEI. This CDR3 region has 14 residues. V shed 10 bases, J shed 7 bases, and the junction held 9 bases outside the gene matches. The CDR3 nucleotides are TGTGCCATCAGGACTAGCGGGAGAGGTGGGACCCAGTACTTC. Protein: CAIRTSGRGGTQYF.

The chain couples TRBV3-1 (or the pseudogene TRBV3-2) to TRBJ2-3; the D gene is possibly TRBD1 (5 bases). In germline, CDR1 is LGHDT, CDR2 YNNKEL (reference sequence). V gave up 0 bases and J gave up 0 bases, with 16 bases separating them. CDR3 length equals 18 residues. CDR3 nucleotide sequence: TGTGCCAGCAGCCAAGATTTCGACAGTATCCCTAGCACAGATACGCAGTATTTT. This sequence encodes CASSQDFDSIPSTDTQYF.

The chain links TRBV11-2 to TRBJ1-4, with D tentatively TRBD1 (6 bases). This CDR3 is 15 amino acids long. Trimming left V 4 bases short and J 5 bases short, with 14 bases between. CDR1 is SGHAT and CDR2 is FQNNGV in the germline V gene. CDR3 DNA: TGTGCCAGCAGCTCCCTACAGGGAGGGAATGAAAAACTGTTTTTT. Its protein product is CASSSLQGGNEKLFF.

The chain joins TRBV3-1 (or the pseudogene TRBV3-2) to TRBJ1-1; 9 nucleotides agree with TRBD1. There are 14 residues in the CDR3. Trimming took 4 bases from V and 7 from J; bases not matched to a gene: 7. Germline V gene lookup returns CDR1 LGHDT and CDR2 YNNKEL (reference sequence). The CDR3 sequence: CASSRIQGAGEAFF. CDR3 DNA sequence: TGTGCCAGCAGCCGCATACAGGGGGCTGGTGAAGCTTTCTTT.